A single sample is the source of the 5 T cell receptor beta chains below, sequenced in a study of cytomegalovirus exposure and HLA in healthy donors. Researchers ran the PCR with 60 Vbeta and 13 Jbeta primers. Method: immunoSEQ multiplex PCR; TCRdb's copy keeps in-frame clones and lacks some. The sample carries 150,000 to 200,000 clones, roughly two thirds recorded once. Sequencing was done on a sample of PBMCs. These receptors were collected from a young woman in good health and CMV-seropositive.

The chain is built from TRBV5-1 and TRBJ1-6; maybe TRBD1 (6 bases). V was shortened by 0 bases and J by 3 bases, with 7 bases between the two germline ends. The CDR3 contains 15 residues. Germline V gives CDR1 SGHRS, CDR2 YFSETQ. The DNA of the CDR3 is TGCGCCAGCAGCTTGGACAGGGACTATAATTCACCCCTCCACTTT. Its protein product is CASSLDRDYNSPLHF. The complete variable domain, with remaining parts taken from reference TRBV5-1 and TRBJ1-6, reads KAGVTQTPRYLIKTRGQQVTLSCSPISGHRSVSWYQQTPGQGLQFLFEYFSETQRNKGNFPGRFSGRQFSNSRSEMNVSTLELGDSALYLCASSLDRDYNSPLHFGNGTRLTVT.

The V call is TRBV5-8, the J call TRBJ2-7; 8 nucleotides agree with TRBD2. This CDR3 region has 14 residues. Germline V lookup: CDR1 SGHTS, CDR2 YDEGEE. Germline trimming cut 1 base from V and 4 bases from J; bases unmatched to any gene: 4. The DNA for the CDR3 is TGTGCCAGCAGCTTGCGCGGGAGGTGGTACGAGCAGTACTTC. Its translation is CASSLRGRWYEQYF.

The V call is TRBV4-1, the J call TRBJ2-5; D may be TRBD1 (5 bases). The J call may be faulty, since TRBJ2-7 better matches the DNA end. CDR1 and CDR2 from the germline V gene are MGHRA and YSYEKL. This CDR3 region has 18 residues. The CDR3 protein is CASSQDQVVGQVGYEQYF. Written as DNA, the CDR3 is TGCGCCAGCAGCCAAGATCAGGTTGTGGGGCAAGTCGGGTACGAGCAGTACTTC.

This clone has more than one count but fewer than ten. V and J are TRBV10-2 and TRBJ2-1; a weak D match, TRBD1 (5 bases). V was cut by 3 bases and J by 4 bases, with 16 bases left in between. This CDR3 is built from 16 residues. In germline, CDR1 is WSHSY, CDR2 SAAADI. In nucleotides, the CDR3 is TGCGCCAGCAGTGATTGGCAGGGTGGTGGATACAATGAGCAGTTCTTC. It codes for CASSDWQGGGYNEQFF.

V and J are TRBV11-2 and TRBJ2-3, with D unresolved. The germline gives CDR1 SGHAT, CDR2 FQNNGV. The CDR3 has 14 amino acids. Trimming removed 6 bases at V and 0 bases at J, with 10 bases between. The CDR3 nucleotides read TGTGCCAGCAGTCGACTCCGGAGCACAGATACGCAGTATTTT. Its translation: CASSRLRSTDTQYF. The whole variable domain, remainder taken from reference TRBV11-2 and TRBJ2-3, is EAGVAQSPRYKIIEKRQSVAFWCNPISGHATLYWYQQILGQGPKLLIQFQNNGVVDDSQLPKDRFSAERLKGVDSTLKIQPAKLEDSAVYLCASSRLRSTDTQYFGPGTRLTVL.